The TCR beta chain under discussion was sequenced for a study of T cell responses to AZD1222 COVID-19 vaccine. V lost 1 base to trimming and J lost 3 bases; unmatched junction nucleotides: 3. Germline CDR1 reads SGHVS; CDR2 reads FNYEAQ. The CDR3 contains 17 residues. TCRdb's table, derived via immunoSEQ multiplex PCR, lists solely in-frame clones and lacks some. Of about 190,000 clones in the sample, roughly 92% were seen once. Sequencing used peripheral blood, obtained on day 0 of AZD1222 vaccination. This chain links TRBV7-6 with TRBJ2-6, with TRBD2 identical over 10 bases. This TCR derives from an adult in good health. CDR3 nucleotides: TGTGCCAGCAGCTTAGAGCGGGGGGGCCTTGGGGCCAACGTCCTGACTTTC. This encodes CASSLERGGLGANVLTF.